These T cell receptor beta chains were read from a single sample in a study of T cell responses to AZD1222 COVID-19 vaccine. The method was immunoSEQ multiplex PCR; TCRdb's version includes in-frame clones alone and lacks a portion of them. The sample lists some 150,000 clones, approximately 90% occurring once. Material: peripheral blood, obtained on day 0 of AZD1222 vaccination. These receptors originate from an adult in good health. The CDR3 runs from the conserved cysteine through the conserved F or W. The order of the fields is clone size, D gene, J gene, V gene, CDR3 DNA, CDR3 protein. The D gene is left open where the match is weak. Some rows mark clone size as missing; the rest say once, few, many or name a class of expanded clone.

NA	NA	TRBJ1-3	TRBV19	TGTGCCAGTAGGGGCTCTGGAAACACCATATATTTT	CASRGSGNTIYF
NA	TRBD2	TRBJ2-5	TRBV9	TGTGCCAGCAGCGTAGGAAGGACTAGCGGGAGAGAGACCCAGTACTTC	CASSVGRTSGRETQYF
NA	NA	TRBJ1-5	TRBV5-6	TGTGCCAGCAGCTTGGCTACATTAAATCAGCCCCAGCATTTT	CASSLATLNQPQHF
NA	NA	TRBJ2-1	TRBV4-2	TGTGCCAGCAGCCATTTACGGGACTCCTACAATGAGCAGTTCTTC	CASSHLRDSYNEQFF
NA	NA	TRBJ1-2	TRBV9	TGTGCCAGCAGCGTAGACTTGATAGGGGGGCTGAACTATGGCTACACCTTC	CASSVDLIGGLNYGYTF
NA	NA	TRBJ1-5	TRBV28	TGTGCCAGCAGTTTACTAGGGAATCAGCCCCAGCATTTT	CASSLLGNQPQHF
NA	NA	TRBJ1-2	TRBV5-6	TGTGCCAGTTCGGGGGGCGCGGGCTACACCTTC	CASSGGAGYTF
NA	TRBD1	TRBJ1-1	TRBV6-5	TGTGCCAGCAGTTACTCGGGCAGGGGGCGGAACACTGAAGCTTTCTTT	CASSYSGRGRNTEAFF
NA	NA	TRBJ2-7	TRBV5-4	TGTGCCAGCAGCTTGGATGGGAGCTCCTACGAGCAGTACTTC	CASSLDGSSYEQYF
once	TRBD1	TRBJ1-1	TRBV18	TGTGCCAGCTCACCTCAGGGGGGGAACACTGAAGCTTTCTTT	CASSPQGGNTEAFF
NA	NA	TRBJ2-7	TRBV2	TGTGCCAGCAGTGAAGAGGGGCTTATAAACTACGAGCAGTACTTC	CASSEEGLINYEQYF
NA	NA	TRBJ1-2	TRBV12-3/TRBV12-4	TGTGCCAGCAAACCGGCCGGGGGCAATGGCTACACCTTC	CASKPAGGNGYTF
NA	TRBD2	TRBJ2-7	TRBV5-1	TGCGCCAGCAGCTTGGATCGCGGGAGGGCCTCCTACGAGCAGTACTTC	CASSLDRGRASYEQYF
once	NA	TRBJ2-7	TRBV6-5	TGTGCCAGCATCGAGCGGTTTTCCGAGCAGTACTTC	CASIERFSEQYF
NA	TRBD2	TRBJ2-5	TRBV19	TGTGCCAGTAGTATAGGGACTAGCGCCCAAGAGACCCAGTACTTC	CASSIGTSAQETQYF
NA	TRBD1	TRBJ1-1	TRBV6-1	TGTGCCAGCAGTGAAACAGGGGTAGGAGCTTTCTTT	CASSETGVGAFF
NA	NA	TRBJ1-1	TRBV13	TGTGCCAGCAGCTTAGAACGCTGGCGCACTGAAGCTTTCTTT	CASSLERWRTEAFF
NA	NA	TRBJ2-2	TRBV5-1	TGCGCCAGCAGCTCCGGGACGCTAACGAACACCGGGGAGCTGTTTTTT	CASSSGTLTNTGELFF
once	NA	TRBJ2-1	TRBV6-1	TGTGCCAGCAGTGAGGGACCCCTATCCTACAATGAGCAGTTCTTC	CASSEGPLSYNEQFF
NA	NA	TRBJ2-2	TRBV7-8	TGTGCCAGCAGCTTAGGTCGAGGCGGGGAGCTGTTTTTT	CASSLGRGGELFF
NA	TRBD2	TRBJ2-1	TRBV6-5	TGTGCCAGCAGCCCACTAGCGGGATTCAATGAGCAGTTCTTC	CASSPLAGFNEQFF
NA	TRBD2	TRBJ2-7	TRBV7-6	TGTGCCAGCAGCTTTGGGGAGGGTCCCGAGCAGTACTTC	CASSFGEGPEQYF
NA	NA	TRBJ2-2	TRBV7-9	TGTGCCAGCAGCCAATCGGGCACCGGGGAGCTGTTTTTT	CASSQSGTGELFF
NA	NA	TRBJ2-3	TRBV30	TGTGCCTGGAGTGTCCGGGGCTCCTGGGATACGCAGTATTTT	CAWSVRGSWDTQYF
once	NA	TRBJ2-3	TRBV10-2	TGCGCCAGCAGTGAGTCGCTGGGGAGCACAGATACGCAGTATTTT	CASSESLGSTDTQYF
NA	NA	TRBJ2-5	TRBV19	TGTGCCAGTACCGGGACGGCCGGTGGGGAGACCCAGTACTTC	CASTGTAGGETQYF
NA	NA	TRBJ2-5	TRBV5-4	TGTGCCAGCAGCTTGCCAGGGGTACAAGAGACCCAGTACTTC	CASSLPGVQETQYF
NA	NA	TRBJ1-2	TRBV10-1	TGCGCCAGCATGTGGAGACTCTATGGCTACACCTTC	CASMWRLYGYTF
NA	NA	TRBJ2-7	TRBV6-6	TGTGCCAGCAGTTACTCAAGAGGTCCTTCGGGGAACGAGCAGTACTTC	CASSYSRGPSGNEQYF
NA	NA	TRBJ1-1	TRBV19	TGTGCCAGTAGCTTAACCCCAAGTCGAGCTTTCTTT	CASSLTPSRAFF
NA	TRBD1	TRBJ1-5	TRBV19	TGTGCCAGTACGGGGGAGGGAGGACAGGGATCCCGGTGGAATCAGCCCCAGCATTTT	CASTGEGGQGSRWNQPQHF
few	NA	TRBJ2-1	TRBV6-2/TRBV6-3	TGTGCCAGCAGCCCTAACTACAATGAGCAGTTCTTC	CASSPNYNEQFF
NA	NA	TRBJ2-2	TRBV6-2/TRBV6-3	TGTGCCAGCAGTTACTCGAGGGTCATGAACACCGGGGAGCTGTTTTTT	CASSYSRVMNTGELFF
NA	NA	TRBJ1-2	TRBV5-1	TGCGCCAGCAGCTTCTCCCCGACTGAAAACTATGGCTACACCTTC	CASSFSPTENYGYTF
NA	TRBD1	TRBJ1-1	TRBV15	TGTGCCACCAGCAGAGTAGACAGGGGAAACACTGAAGCTTTCTTT	CATSRVDRGNTEAFF
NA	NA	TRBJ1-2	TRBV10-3	TGTGCCATCAGTGCAGGGTATGGCTACACCTTC	CAISAGYGYTF
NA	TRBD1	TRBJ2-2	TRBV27	TGTGCCAGCAGTCCAGGGGGTTCGGAGCTGTTTTTT	CASSPGGSELFF
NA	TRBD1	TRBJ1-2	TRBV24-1	TGTGCCACCAGTGATTTTCAGGGGGCTGGGGGCTACACCTTC	CATSDFQGAGGYTF
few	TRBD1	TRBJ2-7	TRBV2	TGTGCCAGCAGTCCCCGGGACAGGGGCCACGAGCAGTACTTC	CASSPRDRGHEQYF
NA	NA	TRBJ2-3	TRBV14	TGTGCCAGCAGCCAACGACGGCCCTTTGGCACAGATACGCAGTATTTT	CASSQRRPFGTDTQYF
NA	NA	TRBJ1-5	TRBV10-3	TGTGCCATCAGTGAGGGGGGTAGCAATCAGCCCCAGCATTTT	CAISEGGSNQPQHF
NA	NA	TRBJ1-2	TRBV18	TGTGCCAGCTCACCGATCGGCTATGGCTACACCTTC	CASSPIGYGYTF
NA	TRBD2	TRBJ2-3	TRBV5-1	TGCGCCAGCAGCCCGGGGAGGGGCCTCGCAGATACGCAGTATTTT	CASSPGRGLADTQYF
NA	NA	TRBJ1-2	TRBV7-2	TGTGCCAGCAGCTTAATTGGGGAACGCGGCTACACCTTC	CASSLIGERGYTF
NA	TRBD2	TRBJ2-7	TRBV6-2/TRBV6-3	TGTGCCAGCAGTTTCGGCGGGGGGTTCTACGAGCAGTACTTC	CASSFGGGFYEQYF
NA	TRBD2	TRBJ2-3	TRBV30	TGTGCCTGGCGTAAGGTGGTTCGGATAGCGGGGGAAACAGATACGCAGTATTTT	CAWRKVVRIAGETDTQYF
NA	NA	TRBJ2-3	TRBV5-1	TGCGCCAGCAGCTTTACGGGCAGGGAGACAGATACGCAGTATTTT	CASSFTGRETDTQYF
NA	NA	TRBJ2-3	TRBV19	TGTGCCAGTAGTGCCGGGACTGGGGCCCGCACAGATACGCAGTATTTT	CASSAGTGARTDTQYF
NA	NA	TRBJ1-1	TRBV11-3	TGTGCCAGCAGCCCAAACACGGGCACTGAAGCTTTCTTT	CASSPNTGTEAFF
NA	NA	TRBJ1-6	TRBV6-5	TGTGCCAGCAGGGGGAGGGGCTCCTATAATTCACCCCTCCACTTT	CASRGRGSYNSPLHF
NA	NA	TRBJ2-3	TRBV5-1	TGCGCCAGCAGCTTGACCAAGCCCACAGATACGCAGTATTTT	CASSLTKPTDTQYF
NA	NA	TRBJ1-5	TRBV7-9	TGTGCCAGCAGCCTGACAGGACATAGCAATCAGCCCCAGCATTTT	CASSLTGHSNQPQHF
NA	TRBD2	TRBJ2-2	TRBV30	TGTGCCTGCCGGACTAGCGGGAGTTACACCGGGGAGCTGTTTTTT	CACRTSGSYTGELFF
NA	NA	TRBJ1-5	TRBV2	TGTGCCAGCGGGGGGGCCCTAATCAAAAATCAGCCCCAGCATTTT	CASGGALIKNQPQHF
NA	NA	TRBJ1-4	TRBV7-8	TGTGCCAGCAGCGCTACCAGGGCCCCTAATGAAAAACTGTTTTTT	CASSATRAPNEKLFF
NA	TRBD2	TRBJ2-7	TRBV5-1	TGCGCCAGCAGCCGCAGCGGGACTTCCTACGAGCAGTACTTC	CASSRSGTSYEQYF
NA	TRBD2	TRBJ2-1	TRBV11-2	TGTGCCAGCAGCTCCCCCGGACTAGTCCAGTTCTTC	CASSSPGLVQFF
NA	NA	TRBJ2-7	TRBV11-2	TGTGCCAGCAGCTTGGCTACGATGGGGCTACCCGTGGAGCAGTACTTC	CASSLATMGLPVEQYF
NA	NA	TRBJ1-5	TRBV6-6	TGTGCCAGCAGCATCACAGGGAGCAATCAGCCCCAGCATTTT	CASSITGSNQPQHF